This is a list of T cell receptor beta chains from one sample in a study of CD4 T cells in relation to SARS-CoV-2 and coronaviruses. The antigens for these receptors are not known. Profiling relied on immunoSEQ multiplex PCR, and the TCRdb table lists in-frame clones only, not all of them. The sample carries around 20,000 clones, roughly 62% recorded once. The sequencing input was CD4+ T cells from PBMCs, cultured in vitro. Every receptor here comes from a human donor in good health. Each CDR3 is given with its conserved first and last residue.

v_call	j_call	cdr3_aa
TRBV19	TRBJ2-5	CASSIDQETQYF
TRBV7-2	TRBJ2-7	CASSNRQGAFHEQYF
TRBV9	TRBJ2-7	CASSVSSRAYEQYF
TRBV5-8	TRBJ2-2	CASNAGYTGELFF
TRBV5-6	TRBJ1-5	CASSANTDSPNQPQHF
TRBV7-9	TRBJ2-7	CASTNWAGGSYEQYF
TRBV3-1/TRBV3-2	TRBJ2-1	CASSLAGGTTSNEQFF
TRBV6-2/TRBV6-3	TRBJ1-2	CASSQGRDYGYTF
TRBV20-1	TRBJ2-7	CSASHRNYEQYF
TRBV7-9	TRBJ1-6	CASSLDTRNSPLHF
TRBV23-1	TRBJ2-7	CASPPSGGAPEQYF
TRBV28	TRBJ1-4	CASSNPGHQIRNEKLFF
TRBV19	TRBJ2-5	CASSSLRDSGETQYF
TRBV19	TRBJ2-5	CASSNPDRDPGLETQYF
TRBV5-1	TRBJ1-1	CASSSQQGSTEAFF
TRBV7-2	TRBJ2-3	CASSLGGGLAGGDTQYF
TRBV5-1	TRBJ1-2	CASSLTERHGYTF
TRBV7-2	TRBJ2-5	CASSSGGEVSETQYF
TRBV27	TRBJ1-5	CASSLMGQGQPQHF
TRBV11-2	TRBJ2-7	CASSPSGQNYEQYF
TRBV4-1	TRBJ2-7	CASSRSAGVTGYEQYF
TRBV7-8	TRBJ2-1	CASSWDSGPFEQFF
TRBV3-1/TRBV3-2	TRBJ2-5	CASSQFRQDSGETQYF
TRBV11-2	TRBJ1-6	CASSLGDRVNSPLHF
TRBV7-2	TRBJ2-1	CASSLAGGIQYNEQFF
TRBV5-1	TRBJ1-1	CASSFSGVDTEAFF
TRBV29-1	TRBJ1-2	CSVEDRNRKGYTF
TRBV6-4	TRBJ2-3	CATQVGDTQYF
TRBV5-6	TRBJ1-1	CASSLDFPPRRKTEAFF
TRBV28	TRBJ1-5	CASSLGSGGNQPQHF
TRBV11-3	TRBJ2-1	CASSPTGFNEQFF
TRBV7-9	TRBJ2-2	CASSPRTPSNTGELFF
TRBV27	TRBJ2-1	CASSPYKGQGVNEQFF
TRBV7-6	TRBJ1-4	CASSFAADRVNEKLFF
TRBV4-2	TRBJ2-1	CASSQVLTGDWRNEQFF
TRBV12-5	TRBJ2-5	CASGLDRGGALETQYF
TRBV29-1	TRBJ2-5	CSVGEETQYF
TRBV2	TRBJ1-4	CASSAWGTYLFF
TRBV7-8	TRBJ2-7	CASSPGGRNRNPYEQYF
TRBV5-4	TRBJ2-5	CASSLGLAGGRETQYF
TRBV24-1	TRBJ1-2	CATSASDRNYGYTF
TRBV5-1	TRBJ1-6	CASSVDGLAPSPLHF
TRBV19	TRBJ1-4	CASSTQTRNEKLFF
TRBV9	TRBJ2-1	CASSVEWDGSYNEQFF
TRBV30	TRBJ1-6	CGVRHWNSPLHF
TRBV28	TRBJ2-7	CASSTAGTDSYEQYF
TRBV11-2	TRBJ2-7	CASSRIRSREQYF
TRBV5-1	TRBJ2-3	CASSVSGGLSQSTDTQYF
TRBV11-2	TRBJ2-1	CASSLQGLRREQFF
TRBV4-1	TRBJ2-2	CASSQGEGGIPGELFF
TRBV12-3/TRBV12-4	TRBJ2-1	CASRLGTSNEQFF
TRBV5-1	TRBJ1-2	CASSSWTGESRGYTF
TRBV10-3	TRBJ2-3	CAISESKGGAGTDTQYF
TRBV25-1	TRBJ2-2	CASSLSSGSYGELFF